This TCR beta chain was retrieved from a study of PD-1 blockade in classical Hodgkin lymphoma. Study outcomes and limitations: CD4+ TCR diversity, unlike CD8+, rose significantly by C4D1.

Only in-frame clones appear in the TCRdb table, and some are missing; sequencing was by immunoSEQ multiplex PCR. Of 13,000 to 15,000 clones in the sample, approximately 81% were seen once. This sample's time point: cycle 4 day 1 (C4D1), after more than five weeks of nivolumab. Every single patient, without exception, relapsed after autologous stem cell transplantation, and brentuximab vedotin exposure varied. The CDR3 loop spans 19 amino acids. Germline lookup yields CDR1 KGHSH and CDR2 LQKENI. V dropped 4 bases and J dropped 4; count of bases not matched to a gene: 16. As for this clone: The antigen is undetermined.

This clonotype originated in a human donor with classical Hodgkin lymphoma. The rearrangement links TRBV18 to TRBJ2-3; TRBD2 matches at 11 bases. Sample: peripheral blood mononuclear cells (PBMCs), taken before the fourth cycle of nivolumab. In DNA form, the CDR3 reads TGTGCCAGCTCACTTACTAGCGGGGGCGCTTCGTCTCGTGCAGATACGCAGTATTTT. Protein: CASSLTSGGASSRADTQYF.